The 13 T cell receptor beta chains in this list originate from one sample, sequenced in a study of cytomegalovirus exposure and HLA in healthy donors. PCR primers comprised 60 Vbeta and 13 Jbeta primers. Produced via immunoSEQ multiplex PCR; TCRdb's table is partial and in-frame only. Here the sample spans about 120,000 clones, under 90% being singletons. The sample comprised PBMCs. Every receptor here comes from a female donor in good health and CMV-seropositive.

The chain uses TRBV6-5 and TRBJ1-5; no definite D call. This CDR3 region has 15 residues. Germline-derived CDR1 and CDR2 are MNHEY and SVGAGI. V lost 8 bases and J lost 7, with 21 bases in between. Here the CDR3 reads CASGRAGHSLQPQHF. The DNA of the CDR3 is TGTGCCAGCGGAAGGGCGGGCCACTCACTCCAGCCCCAGCATTTT.

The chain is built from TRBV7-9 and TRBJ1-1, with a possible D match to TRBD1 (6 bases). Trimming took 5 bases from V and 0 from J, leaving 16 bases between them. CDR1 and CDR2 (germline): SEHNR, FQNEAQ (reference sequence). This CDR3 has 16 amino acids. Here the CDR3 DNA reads TGTGCCAGCAGCCCGACGACAGGTGCAATGAACACTGAAGCTTTCTTT. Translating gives CASSPTTGAMNTEAFF.

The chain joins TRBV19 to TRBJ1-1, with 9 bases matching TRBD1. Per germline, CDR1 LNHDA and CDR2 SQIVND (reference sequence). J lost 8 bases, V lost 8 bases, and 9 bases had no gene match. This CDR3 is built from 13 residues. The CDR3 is CASGDRGRTEAFF. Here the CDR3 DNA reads TGTGCCAGTGGCGACAGGGGGAGGACGGAAGCTTTCTTT. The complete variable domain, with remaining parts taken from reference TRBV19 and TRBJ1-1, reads DGGITQSPKYLFRKEGQNVTLSCEQNLNHDAMYWYRQDPGQGLRLIYYSQIVNDFQKGDIAEGYSVSREKKESFPLTVTSAQKNPTAFYLCASGDRGRTEAFFGQGTRLTVV.

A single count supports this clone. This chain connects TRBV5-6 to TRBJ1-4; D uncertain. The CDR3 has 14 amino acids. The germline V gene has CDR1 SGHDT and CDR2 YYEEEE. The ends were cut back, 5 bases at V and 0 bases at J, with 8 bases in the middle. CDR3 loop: CASSGSATNEKLFF. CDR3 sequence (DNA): TGTGCCAGCAGTGGGAGTGCAACTAATGAAAAACTGTTTTTT.

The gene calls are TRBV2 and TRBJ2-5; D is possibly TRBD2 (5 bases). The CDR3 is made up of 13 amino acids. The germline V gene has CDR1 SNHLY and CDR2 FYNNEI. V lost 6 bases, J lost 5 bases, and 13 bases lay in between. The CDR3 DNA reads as TGTGCCAGCAGATCTACGGGGTGGGAGACCCAGTACTTC. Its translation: CASRSTGWETQYF.

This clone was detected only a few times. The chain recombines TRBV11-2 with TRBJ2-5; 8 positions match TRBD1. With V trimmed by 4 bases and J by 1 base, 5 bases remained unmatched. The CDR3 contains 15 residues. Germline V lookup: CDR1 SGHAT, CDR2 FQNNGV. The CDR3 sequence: CASSSQGQVQETQYF. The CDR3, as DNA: TGTGCCAGCAGCTCACAGGGACAGGTCCAAGAGACCCAGTACTTC.

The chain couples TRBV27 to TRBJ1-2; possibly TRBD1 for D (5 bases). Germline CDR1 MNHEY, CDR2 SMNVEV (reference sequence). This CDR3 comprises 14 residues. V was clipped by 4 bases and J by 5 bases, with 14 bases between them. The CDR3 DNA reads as TGTGCCAGCAGTTGGGACGGACGGGGGTATGGCTACACCTTC. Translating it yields CASSWDGRGYGYTF.

CDR3 nucleotide sequence: TGTGCCAGCCAGACAGGGAGCTATGGCTACACCTTC. Protein product: CASQTGSYGYTF. The rearrangement uses TRBV2 and TRBJ1-2, with 7 positions matching TRBD1. Trimming removed 8 bases from V and 4 bases from J; junction bases left unmatched: 4. This CDR3 region has 12 residues. CDR1 SNHLY and CDR2 FYNNEI come from the germline V gene. Based on the CDR3 plus reference TRBV2 and TRBJ1-2, the full variable domain is EPEVTQTPSHQVTQMGQEVILRCVPISNHLYFYWYRQILGQKVEFLVSFYNNEISEKSEIFDDQFSVERPDGSNFTLKIRSTKLEDSAMYFCASQTGSYGYTFGSGTRLTVV.

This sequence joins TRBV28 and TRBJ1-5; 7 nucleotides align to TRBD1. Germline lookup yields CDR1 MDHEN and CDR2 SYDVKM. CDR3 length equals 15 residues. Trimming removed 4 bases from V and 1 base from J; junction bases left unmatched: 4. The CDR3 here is CASSSGGRSNQPQHF. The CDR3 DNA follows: TGTGCCAGCAGTTCAGGGGGTAGGAGCAATCAGCCCCAGCATTTT.

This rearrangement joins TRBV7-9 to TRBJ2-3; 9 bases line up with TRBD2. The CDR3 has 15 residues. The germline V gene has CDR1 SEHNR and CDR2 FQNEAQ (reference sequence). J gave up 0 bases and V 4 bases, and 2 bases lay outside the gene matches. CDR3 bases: TGTGCCAGCAGCTCGAGCGGGGGGAGCACAGATACGCAGTATTTT. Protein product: CASSSSGGSTDTQYF.

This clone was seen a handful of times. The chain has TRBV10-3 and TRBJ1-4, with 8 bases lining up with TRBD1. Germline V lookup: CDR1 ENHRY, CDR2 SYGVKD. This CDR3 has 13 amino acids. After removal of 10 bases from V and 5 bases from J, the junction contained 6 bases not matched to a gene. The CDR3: CATTGALNEKLFF. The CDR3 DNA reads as TGTGCCACGACAGGGGCCTTGAATGAAAAACTGTTTTTT.

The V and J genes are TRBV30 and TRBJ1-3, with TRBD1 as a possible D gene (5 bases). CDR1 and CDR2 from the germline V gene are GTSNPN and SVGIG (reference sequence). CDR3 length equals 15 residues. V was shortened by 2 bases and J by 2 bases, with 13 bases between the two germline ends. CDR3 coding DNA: TGTGCCTGGAGTAAAAGGGGTACTGCTGGAAACACCATATATTTT. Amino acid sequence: CAWSKRGTAGNTIYF.

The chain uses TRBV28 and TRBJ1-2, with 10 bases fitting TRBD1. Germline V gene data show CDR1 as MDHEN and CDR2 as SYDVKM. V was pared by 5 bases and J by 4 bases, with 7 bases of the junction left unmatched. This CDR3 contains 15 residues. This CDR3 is CASSIPGQGSYGYTF. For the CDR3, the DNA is TGTGCCAGCAGTATTCCGGGACAGGGGAGCTATGGCTACACCTTC.